This is a list of T cell receptor beta chains from one sample in a study of T cell changes during pregnancy in multiple sclerosis. Sequencing was performed with immunoSEQ multiplex PCR; in TCRdb, only in-frame clones are kept and a portion is missing. The sample records roughly 52,000 clones, 85% to 95% being singletons. The sequencing here drew on CD4+ T cells from peripheral blood mononuclear cells, taken in the third trimester of pregnancy. These receptors came from a female donor with multiple sclerosis, enrolled in a pregnancy study. Both conserved end residues are part of each CDR3. Each record gives: CDR3 protein, CDR3 DNA, V gene, J gene, clone size, D gene. A D gene is named only where the DNA matches it firmly. Size is omitted from some rows. Given values are once, few, many or a class for expanded clones.

CASSPRGTGAFSAFF	TGCGCCAGCAGCCCCCGGGGGACAGGGGCTTTTTCTGCTTTCTTT	TRBV5-1	TRBJ1-1	NA	TRBD1
CSVDFQGTYGYTF	TGCAGCGTTGATTTCCAGGGCACCTATGGCTACACCTTC	TRBV29-1	TRBJ1-2	NA	NA
CASSPRDRVEPYGYTF	TGTGCCAGCTCACCCCGGGACAGGGTTGAGCCATATGGCTACACCTTC	TRBV18	TRBJ1-2	NA	TRBD1
CAWSRQVNTEAFF	TGTGCCTGGAGTAGACAGGTAAACACTGAAGCTTTCTTT	TRBV30	TRBJ1-1	NA	NA
CASSKSGRVFTDTQYF	TGTGCCAGTAGTAAAAGCGGGAGGGTGTTCACAGATACGCAGTATTTT	TRBV19	TRBJ2-3	NA	TRBD2
CASSSSGQLNTGELFF	TGTGCCAGCAGCTCCTCGGGACAACTGAACACCGGGGAGCTGTTTTTT	TRBV7-8	TRBJ2-2	NA	NA
CASSLLPKNTEAFF	TGCGCCAGCAGCTTGCTGCCTAAGAACACTGAAGCTTTCTTT	TRBV5-1	TRBJ1-1	NA	NA
CASSEPRGQGASNEQYF	TGTGCCAGCAGTGAACCCCGGGGACAGGGGGCTTCCAACGAGCAGTACTTC	TRBV6-1	TRBJ2-7	NA	TRBD1
CASRKGTSGTGELFF	TGTGCCAGCAGGAAGGGGACAAGCGGCACCGGGGAGCTGTTTTTT	TRBV7-3	TRBJ2-2	NA	NA
CASSLNRNTEAFF	TGTGCCAGCAGCTTAAACAGGAACACTGAAGCTTTCTTT	TRBV7-3	TRBJ1-1	few	NA
CASSLLLAGEGDNEQFF	TGCGCCAGCAGCTTGTTACTAGCGGGAGAGGGTGACAATGAGCAGTTCTTC	TRBV5-1	TRBJ2-1	NA	TRBD2
CASSRGQPYEQYF	TGTGCCAGCAGCAGGGGACAGCCCTACGAGCAGTACTTC	TRBV5-5	TRBJ2-7	NA	TRBD1
CASRQAGGGDTQYF	TGTGCCAGCAGACAAGCGGGAGGTGGGGATACGCAGTATTTT	TRBV6-6	TRBJ2-3	once	TRBD2
CASSSTGETQYF	TGCGCCAGCAGCTCCACGGGGGAGACGCAGTATTTT	TRBV5-1	TRBJ2-3	once	NA
CASNGGVGTEAFF	TGTGCCAGCAACGGGGGGGTAGGCACTGAAGCTTTCTTT	TRBV6-1	TRBJ1-1	NA	NA
CASSPGQGITGELFF	TGTGCCAGCAGCCCCGGACAGGGAATCACCGGGGAGCTGTTTTTT	TRBV13	TRBJ2-2	NA	TRBD1
CASSQGGQGDRNQPQHF	TGTGCCAGCAGCCAGGGAGGGCAGGGCGATCGCAATCAGCCCCAGCATTTT	TRBV4-2	TRBJ1-5	NA	NA
CASSSPRGSGNTDTQYF	TGTGCCAGCAGCTCACCAAGGGGGAGCGGAAACACAGATACGCAGTATTTT	TRBV5-6	TRBJ2-3	NA	NA
CASRRPSGGYSNQPQHF	TGCGCCAGCAGACGGCCTTCAGGGGGATATAGCAATCAGCCCCAGCATTTT	TRBV23-1	TRBJ1-5	NA	TRBD1
CAWGPDRDTEAFF	TGTGCCTGGGGACCAGACAGAGACACTGAAGCTTTCTTT	TRBV30	TRBJ1-1	NA	NA
CASSAPGQHVSGANVLTF	TGTGCCAGCAGTGCTCCGGGACAGCACGTCTCTGGGGCCAACGTCCTGACTTTC	TRBV2	TRBJ2-6	NA	TRBD1
CASSKRKDSSGETQYF	TGTGCCAGTAGTAAAAGAAAGGACAGCTCGGGAGAGACCCAGTACTTC	TRBV19	TRBJ2-5	NA	NA
CASSLAQAIEKLFF	TGTGCCAGCAGCTTGGCACAGGCTATTGAAAAACTGTTTTTT	TRBV5-6	TRBJ1-4	NA	NA
CASSKTGNTEAFF	TGTGCCAGCTCGAAAACAGGGAATACTGAAGCTTTCTTT	TRBV25-1	TRBJ1-1	NA	NA
CASSQQDSTQYF	TGTGCCAGCAGCCAACAGGACTCTACGCAGTATTTT	TRBV14	TRBJ2-3	NA	NA
CASSRGQLYGYTF	TGTGCCAGTAGTAGGGGACAGCTTTATGGCTACACCTTC	TRBV19	TRBJ1-2	NA	TRBD1
CASSRGGTGGYGYTF	TGTGCCAGCAGCCGGGGAGGGACAGGGGGCTATGGCTACACCTTC	TRBV6-5	TRBJ1-2	NA	TRBD1
CASRSNRGRGIEQYF	TGTGCCAGCCGATCGAACCGGGGCAGGGGGATCGAGCAGTACTTC	TRBV7-8	TRBJ2-7	NA	TRBD1
CASSLYNGQGSNEKLFF	TGTGCCAGCTCACTATATAATGGACAGGGGAGTAATGAAAAACTGTTTTTT	TRBV18	TRBJ1-4	NA	TRBD1
CAARGGGNTEAFF	TGTGCCGCCCGGGGGGGAGGGAACACTGAAGCTTTCTTT	TRBV6-1	TRBJ1-1	NA	NA
CASSLGADQETQYF	TGTGCCAGCAGCTTGGGAGCCGACCAAGAGACCCAGTACTTC	TRBV5-5	TRBJ2-5	NA	NA
CASSTLVTGELFF	TGTGCCAGCAGCACACTAGTCACCGGGGAGCTGTTTTTT	TRBV7-3	TRBJ2-2	once	NA
CASSFDNANYGYTF	TGTGCCAGCAGCTTCGACAATGCTAACTATGGCTACACCTTC	TRBV5-4	TRBJ1-2	NA	NA
CAWSVTRGEQPQHF	TGTGCCTGGAGTGTAACCAGGGGTGAACAGCCCCAGCATTTT	TRBV30	TRBJ1-5	NA	NA
CASSPDGNYGYTF	TGCGCCAGCAGTCCGGACGGGAATTATGGCTACACCTTC	TRBV5-1	TRBJ1-2	NA	NA
CASSPIQDLGNTEAFF	TGTGCCAGCTCACCTATACAGGACCTGGGGAACACTGAAGCTTTCTTT	TRBV18	TRBJ1-1	NA	NA
CASSGRQNTEAFF	TGTGCCAGCAGTGGGCGGCAGAACACTGAAGCTTTCTTT	TRBV2	TRBJ1-1	once	NA
CASSAIAGGELFF	TGTGCCAGCAGTGCCATAGCAGGGGGGGAGCTGTTTTTT	TRBV2	TRBJ2-2	NA	NA
CASTAHNEQFF	TGTGCCAGTACAGCGCACAATGAGCAGTTCTTC	TRBV19	TRBJ2-1	NA	NA
CASSLGPGGNEQFF	TGCGCCAGCAGCTTAGGTCCTGGGGGGAATGAGCAGTTCTTC	TRBV5-1	TRBJ2-1	NA	NA
CAISEMRQGASYGYTF	TGTGCCATCAGTGAGATGAGACAGGGGGCCTCCTATGGCTACACCTTC	TRBV10-3	TRBJ1-2	once	TRBD1
CAWRSSGGQGTQYF	TGTGCCTGGAGATCTAGCGGGGGGCAGGGTACGCAGTATTTT	TRBV30	TRBJ2-3	NA	TRBD2
CAISEATGGENYGYTF	TGTGCCATCAGTGAGGCGACAGGGGGCGAGAACTATGGCTACACCTTC	TRBV10-3	TRBJ1-2	once	TRBD1